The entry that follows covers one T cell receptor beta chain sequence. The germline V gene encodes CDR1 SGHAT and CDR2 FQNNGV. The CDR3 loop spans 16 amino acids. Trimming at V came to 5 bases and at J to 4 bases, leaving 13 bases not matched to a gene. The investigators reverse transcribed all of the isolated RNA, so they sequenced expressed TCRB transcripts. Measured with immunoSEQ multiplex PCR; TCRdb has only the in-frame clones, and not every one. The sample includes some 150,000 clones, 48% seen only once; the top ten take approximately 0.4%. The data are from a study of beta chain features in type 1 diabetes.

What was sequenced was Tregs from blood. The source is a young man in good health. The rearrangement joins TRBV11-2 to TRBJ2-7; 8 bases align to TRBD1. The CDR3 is CASSLLTGGSSYEQYF. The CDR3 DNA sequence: TGTGCCAGCAGCCTACTTACAGGGGGGTCATCTTACGAGCAGTACTTC.